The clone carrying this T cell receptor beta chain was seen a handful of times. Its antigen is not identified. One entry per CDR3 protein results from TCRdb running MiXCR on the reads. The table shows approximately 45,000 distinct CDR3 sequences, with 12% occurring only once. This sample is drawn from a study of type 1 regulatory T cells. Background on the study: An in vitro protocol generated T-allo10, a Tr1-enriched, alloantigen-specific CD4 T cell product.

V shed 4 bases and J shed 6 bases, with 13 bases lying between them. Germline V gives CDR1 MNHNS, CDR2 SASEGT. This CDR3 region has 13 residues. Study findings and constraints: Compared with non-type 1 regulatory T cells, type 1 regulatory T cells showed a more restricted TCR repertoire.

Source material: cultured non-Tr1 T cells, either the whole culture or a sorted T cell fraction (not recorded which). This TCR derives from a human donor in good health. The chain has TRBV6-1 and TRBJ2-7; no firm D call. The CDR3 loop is CASSVGNQREQYF. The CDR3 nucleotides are TGTGCCAGCAGTGTAGGGAATCAGCGCGAGCAGTACTTC.